A selection of T cell receptor beta chains follows, all from one sample in a study of control samples from healthy donors and cancer patients. The repertoire was sequenced with immunoSEQ multiplex PCR; TCRdb's copy has only in-frame clones and lacks some. This table has roughly 30,000 clones, 70% to 85% appearing once. What was sequenced was PBMCs. All receptors come from a man aged 55-75 years with head and neck cancer. Both conserved end residues are part of each CDR3. A D gene is named only where the DNA matches it firmly. Size tells how often a clone was seen (once, few, many) or the class of an expanded clone, and some rows leave it out.

J gene: TRBJ2-1
D gene: .
V gene: TRBV4-1
clone size: .
CDR3 protein: CASSPQRGDNEQFF
CDR3 DNA: TGCGCCAGCAGCCCACAGAGGGGAGATAATGAGCAGTTCTTC

J gene: TRBJ2-3
D gene: .
V gene: TRBV28
clone size: once
CDR3 protein: CASSLGTHYDTDTQYF
CDR3 DNA: TGTGCCAGCAGTTTGGGGACCCACTACGACACAGATACGCAGTATTTT

J gene: TRBJ2-3
D gene: TRBD2
V gene: TRBV7-2
clone size: few
CDR3 protein: CASSLSSSGIQDTQYF
CDR3 DNA: TGTGCCAGCAGCCTAAGTTCTAGCGGGATCCAAGATACGCAGTATTTT

J gene: TRBJ1-2
D gene: TRBD1
V gene: TRBV6-1
clone size: .
CDR3 protein: CASSELTGGSYTF
CDR3 DNA: TGTGCCAGCAGTGAACTAACAGGGGGAAGTTACACCTTC

J gene: TRBJ1-1
D gene: TRBD1
V gene: TRBV3-1/TRBV3-2
clone size: .
CDR3 protein: CASRPTGRDTEAFF
CDR3 DNA: TGTGCCAGCAGACCGACAGGGAGGGACACTGAAGCTTTCTTT

J gene: TRBJ1-1
D gene: .
V gene: TRBV7-2
clone size: .
CDR3 protein: CASSLGGHLEAFF
CDR3 DNA: TGTGCCAGCAGCTTAGGGGGACACCTCGAAGCTTTCTTT

J gene: TRBJ2-7
D gene: .
V gene: TRBV3-1/TRBV3-2
clone size: .
CDR3 protein: CASSQGETYEQYF
CDR3 DNA: TGTGCCAGCAGCCAAGGAGAGACCTACGAGCAGTACTTC

J gene: TRBJ1-4
D gene: .
V gene: TRBV28
clone size: .
CDR3 protein: CASSFVAPNEKLFF
CDR3 DNA: TGTGCCAGCAGTTTTGTAGCTCCTAATGAAAAACTGTTTTTT

J gene: TRBJ2-7
D gene: TRBD1
V gene: TRBV19
clone size: .
CDR3 protein: CASSIFGQGDYEQYF
CDR3 DNA: TGTGCCAGTAGTATTTTTGGACAGGGGGACTACGAGCAGTACTTC

J gene: TRBJ2-1
D gene: .
V gene: TRBV19
clone size: .
CDR3 protein: CASSTYSRAQQFF
CDR3 DNA: TGTGCCAGTAGTACCTATTCCCGGGCCCAGCAGTTCTTC

J gene: TRBJ2-3
D gene: .
V gene: TRBV3-1/TRBV3-2
clone size: .
CDR3 protein: CASSQRGDPDTQYF
CDR3 DNA: TGTGCCAGCAGCCAACGAGGGGACCCAGATACGCAGTATTTT

J gene: TRBJ1-6
D gene: TRBD1
V gene: TRBV19
clone size: .
CDR3 protein: CASSISTGGNSPLHF
CDR3 DNA: TGTGCCAGTAGTATCAGCACAGGGGGAAATTCACCCCTCCACTTT

J gene: TRBJ2-2
D gene: .
V gene: TRBV9
clone size: .
CDR3 protein: CASSVDTGELFF
CDR3 DNA: TGTGCCAGCAGCGTCGACACCGGGGAGCTGTTTTTT

J gene: TRBJ2-5
D gene: .
V gene: TRBV21-1
clone size: .
CDR3 protein: CASSKGTQETQYF
CDR3 DNA: TGTGCCAGCAGCAAGGGGACACAAGAGACCCAGTACTTC

J gene: TRBJ1-4
D gene: .
V gene: TRBV3-1/TRBV3-2
clone size: few
CDR3 protein: CASSQFGWTNEKLFF
CDR3 DNA: TGTGCCAGCAGCCAATTTGGGTGGACTAATGAAAAACTGTTTTTT

J gene: TRBJ1-1
D gene: .
V gene: TRBV3-1/TRBV3-2
clone size: .
CDR3 protein: CASSQILMNTEAFF
CDR3 DNA: TGTGCCAGCAGCCAGATTCTAATGAACACTGAAGCTTTCTTT

J gene: TRBJ1-3
D gene: TRBD1
V gene: TRBV6-5
clone size: .
CDR3 protein: CASSYWQGGGNTIYF
CDR3 DNA: TGTGCCAGCAGTTACTGGCAGGGGGGTGGAAACACCATATATTTT

J gene: TRBJ2-7
D gene: TRBD1
V gene: TRBV7-6
clone size: .
CDR3 protein: CASSHDRGYEQYF
CDR3 DNA: TGTGCCAGCAGCCATGACAGGGGCTACGAGCAGTACTTC

J gene: TRBJ2-2
D gene: .
V gene: TRBV29-1
clone size: .
CDR3 protein: CSVERVGGATGELFF
CDR3 DNA: TGCAGCGTTGAGAGGGTTGGTGGGGCCACCGGGGAGCTGTTTTTT

J gene: TRBJ2-1
D gene: .
V gene: TRBV6-5
clone size: once
CDR3 protein: CASSYRRGGNEQFF
CDR3 DNA: TGTGCCAGCAGTTACCGGAGGGGAGGCAATGAGCAGTTCTTC

J gene: TRBJ2-4
D gene: TRBD1
V gene: TRBV19
clone size: .
CDR3 protein: CASSIDQGTGVRNIQYF
CDR3 DNA: TGTGCCAGTAGTATAGATCAAGGGACAGGGGTGCGGAACATTCAGTACTTC

J gene: TRBJ1-4
D gene: .
V gene: TRBV15
clone size: .
CDR3 protein: CATSRAQGATNEKLFF
CDR3 DNA: TGTGCCACCAGCAGGGCCCAGGGTGCCACTAATGAAAAACTGTTTTTT

J gene: TRBJ2-3
D gene: .
V gene: TRBV19
clone size: .
CDR3 protein: CASRPVEGDTQYF
CDR3 DNA: TGTGCCAGTAGACCAGTCGAGGGGGATACGCAGTATTTT

J gene: TRBJ1-2
D gene: .
V gene: TRBV4-1
clone size: .
CDR3 protein: CASSQDTRGLSGGYTF
CDR3 DNA: TGCGCCAGCAGCCAAGATACCAGGGGATTGTCGGGGGGCTACACCTTC

J gene: TRBJ2-2
D gene: .
V gene: TRBV7-3
clone size: .
CDR3 protein: CASSPSGRDLTITGELFF
CDR3 DNA: TGTGCCAGCAGCCCGTCGGGTCGTGACCTGACTATCACCGGGGAGCTGTTTTTT

J gene: TRBJ2-7
D gene: TRBD1
V gene: TRBV18
clone size: .
CDR3 protein: CASSPLPGQGTRSEQYF
CDR3 DNA: TGTGCCAGCTCACCACTCCCTGGACAGGGGACGCGGTCGGAGCAGTACTTC

J gene: TRBJ2-3
D gene: .
V gene: TRBV5-4
clone size: .
CDR3 protein: CASSPGQYADTQYF
CDR3 DNA: TGTGCCAGCAGCCCAGGACAGTATGCAGATACGCAGTATTTT

J gene: TRBJ1-4
D gene: .
V gene: TRBV28
clone size: few
CDR3 protein: CASSPPGTGATNEKLFF
CDR3 DNA: TGTGCCAGCAGCCCCCCCGGGACCGGGGCAACTAATGAAAAACTGTTTTTT

J gene: TRBJ1-1
D gene: .
V gene: TRBV21-1
clone size: .
CDR3 protein: CASSPLPVRWNTEAFF
CDR3 DNA: TGTGCCAGCTCCCCACTGCCAGTCCGGTGGAACACTGAAGCTTTCTTT

J gene: TRBJ2-7
D gene: .
V gene: TRBV6-1
clone size: once
CDR3 protein: CASSDPSTGAYEQYF
CDR3 DNA: TGTGCCAGCAGTGATCCCTCGACAGGAGCCTACGAGCAGTACTTC